The present T cell receptor beta chain was sequenced within a study of Graves' ophthalmopathy and Graves' hyperthyroidism. Study-wide points: The model flagged ophthalmopathy progression at roughly 71% sensitivity and 72% to 80% specificity.

About this clonotype: As yet, its antigen is unknown.

V was pared by 1 base and J by 2 bases, with 20 bases between. The CDR3 extends over 19 amino acids. Germline-derived CDR1 and CDR2 are LGHDT and YNNKEL (reference sequence). Using RNA transcripts, the TCR beta CDR3 regions were amplified. A first-round RT-PCR used HTBI primers, followed by a second-round multiplex PCR. TCRdb reanalysed the multiplex PCR reads using MiXCR and keeps one entry per CDR3 protein. Of roughly 380,000 distinct CDR3 sequences listed, 15% are singletons. It was on clinical symptoms, serum thyroxine, TRAb, thyroid ultrasound and orbital computed tomography that diagnosis relied. PBMCs originated in 8.5 to 10 ml of fresh peripheral blood.

The origin of this receptor is a young woman with stable Graves' hyperthyroidism. The sequenced material came from peripheral blood. The chain uses TRBV3-1 and TRBJ2-2; D is ambiguous. The CDR3 coding sequence is TGTGCCAGCAGCCAAGTTCGACCTTTGGGCAGGCTTAACACCGGGGAGCTGTTTTTT. It codes for CASSQVRPLGRLNTGELFF.